These 26 T cell receptor beta chains were all obtained from the same sample, sequenced in a study of CD4+ T cells in melanoma. Clones were sequenced by immunoSEQ multiplex PCR, and TCRdb holds only the in-frame ones, with some missing. This sample has over 130,000 clones, with approximately 91% found just once. Every receptor here comes from a human donor with melanoma.

The chain combines TRBV6-5 with TRBJ1-1; the match to TRBD1 covers 7 bases. The CDR3 is 15 amino acids. V shed 2 bases, J shed 1 base, and the junction held 4 bases outside the gene matches. Per the germline V gene, CDR1 is MNHEY and CDR2 is SVGAGI. The CDR3 is CASSYLPGGNTEAFF. The CDR3 DNA reads as TGTGCCAGCAGTTACCTTCCAGGGGGGAACACTGAAGCTTTCTTT.

V is TRBV28 and J is TRBJ1-5, with a possible D match to TRBD1 (5 bases). The CDR3 is 13 residues long. V lost 4 bases and J 1 base, leaving 5 bases between the germline ends. Germline loops: CDR1 MDHEN, CDR2 SYDVKM. CDR3 coding DNA: TGTGCCAGCAGTTGGGACAGCAATCAGCCCCAGCATTTT. Translating it yields CASSWDSNQPQHF.

This sequence joins TRBV7-9 and TRBJ2-7; D unresolved. From germline, CDR1 is SEHNR and CDR2 FQNEAQ (reference sequence). CDR3 length: 13 residues. With 1 base removed from V and 5 bases from J, the gap between germline ends came to 9 bases. The CDR3 DNA follows: TGTGCCAGCAGCTTAGATTCGGGCGACGAGCAGTACTTC. This translates into CASSLDSGDEQYF.

The chain uses TRBV9 and TRBJ1-5; no clear D. The CDR3 spans 14 residues. The germline CDR1 and CDR2 sequences are SGDLS and YYNGEE. Trimming cost V 0 bases and J 4 bases, with 8 bases left between them. CDR3 DNA sequence: TGTGCCAGCAGCGTAGGTGACATTAATCAGCCCCAGCATTTT. Translating it yields CASSVGDINQPQHF.

This clone was seen once. This chain links TRBV2 with TRBJ1-1, with D possibly being TRBD1 (6 bases). This CDR3 is built from 15 residues. Germline V gene sequence: CDR1 SNHLY, CDR2 FYNNEI. The V end was cut by 4 bases, the J end by 5 bases, with 17 bases between. The CDR3 region is CASSGEPRGSTEAFF. DNA of the CDR3: TGTGCCAGCAGTGGGGAACCCAGGGGAAGTACTGAAGCTTTCTTT.

CDR3 in amino acids: CASSPPGTQETQYF. The CDR3 DNA follows: TGTGCCAGCTCACCGCCGGGGACCCAAGAGACCCAGTACTTC. The chain couples TRBV18 to TRBJ2-5; D possibly matches TRBD1 or TRBD2 (5 bases each). Germline-derived CDR1 and CDR2 are KGHSH and LQKENI. V shed 3 bases and J shed 1 base, with 9 bases lying between them. The length of the CDR3 is 14 residues.

This clone occurred once. This chain joins TRBV5-1 and TRBJ2-5; TRBD2 matches at 7 bases. From germline, CDR1 is SGHRS and CDR2 YFSETQ. V lost 1 base to trimming and J lost 0 bases; unmatched junction nucleotides: 3. This CDR3 is 15 amino acids long. The CDR3 sequence: CASSLLRGDQETQYF. The CDR3 nucleotides are TGCGCCAGCAGCTTGCTACGGGGGGACCAAGAGACCCAGTACTTC. Drawing the rest from reference TRBV5-1 and TRBJ2-5, the complete variable domain is KAGVTQTPRYLIKTRGQQVTLSCSPISGHRSVSWYQQTPGQGLQFLFEYFSETQRNKGNFPGRFSGRQFSNSRSEMNVSTLELGDSALYLCASSLLRGDQETQYFGPGTRLLVL.

The chain recombines TRBV4-1 with TRBJ1-5; 7 nucleotides agree with TRBD1. Germline V lookup: CDR1 MGHRA, CDR2 YSYEKL. This CDR3 contains 18 residues. V was pared by 4 bases and J by 0 bases, with 12 bases of the junction left unmatched. CDR3 residues: CASSPAPRGQFSNQPQHF. In DNA, the CDR3 is TGCGCCAGCAGCCCGGCTCCCCGGGGACAGTTTAGCAATCAGCCCCAGCATTTT.

This clone was recorded only once. The chain is built from TRBV4-1 and TRBJ2-7; D unclear. Germline lookup yields CDR1 MGHRA and CDR2 YSYEKL. V was clipped by 4 bases and J by 4 bases, with 11 bases between them. The CDR3 consists of 13 residues. CDR3 sequence: CASSLTELYEQYF. CDR3 coding DNA: TGCGCCAGCAGCCTCACGGAGTTATACGAGCAGTACTTC.

The rearrangement uses TRBV2 and TRBJ2-3; 11 nucleotides align to TRBD2. V was clipped by 6 bases and J by 5 bases; unmatched bases: 4. This CDR3 has 14 amino acids. The V gene's germline CDR1 is SNHLY and CDR2 FYNNEI. CDR3 sequence: CASSTSGGIDTQYF. Here the CDR3 DNA reads TGTGCCAGCAGCACTAGCGGGGGAATAGATACGCAGTATTTT.

V usage is TRBV6-1 and J usage is TRBJ2-3; TRBD2 aligns across 11 bases. J was trimmed by 2 bases and V by 0 bases; bases with no gene match: 10. The length of the CDR3 is 19 residues. Germline assignment: CDR1 MNHNS and CDR2 SASEGT. CDR3 residues: CASSEAALLAGGLTDTQYF. CDR3 coding DNA: TGTGCCAGCAGTGAAGCAGCTCTTCTAGCGGGGGGCCTCACAGATACGCAGTATTTT.

The chain joins TRBV12-5 to TRBJ2-5; D is possibly TRBD2 (5 bases). The CDR3 runs 13 residues. Trimming pared 2 bases from V and 2 bases from J, leaving 6 bases between. The germline gives CDR1 LGHNT, CDR2 FRNRAP. CDR3 coding DNA: TGTGCTAGTGGTTTGTCGGGGCAAGAGACCCAGTACTTC. This translates into CASGLSGQETQYF.

The rearrangement uses TRBV6-1 and TRBJ2-3, with a possible D match to TRBD2 (6 bases). The CDR3 consists of 15 residues. V dropped 10 bases and J dropped 4 bases, with 21 bases sitting between them. Germline V CDR1 and CDR2: MNHNS, SASEGT. The CDR3 loop is CATDSGLTGADTQYF. CDR3 nucleotides: TGTGCCACCGACTCCGGGTTAACGGGGGCAGATACGCAGTATTTT.

The rearrangement links TRBV5-1 to TRBJ2-1; tentative D call: TRBD2 (7 bases). CDR3 size: 16 residues. V lost 2 bases and J lost 7, with 19 bases in between. Germline V CDR1 and CDR2: SGHRS, YFSETQ. The CDR3 DNA reads TGCGCCAGCAGCTTAACAGTGGCGGGGGCCCCGAATGAGCAGTTCTTC. Protein product: CASSLTVAGAPNEQFF.

This chain links TRBV15 with TRBJ2-3; 11 bases line up with TRBD2. Germline loops: CDR1 LNHNV, CDR2 YYDKDF (reference sequence). V dropped 0 bases and J dropped 5; count of bases not matched to a gene: 7. This CDR3 has 17 amino acids. CDR3 nucleotide sequence: TGTGCCACCAGCAGAGATCGGGCTAGCGGGGGGAAAGATACGCAGTATTTT. Protein sequence: CATSRDRASGGKDTQYF.

This rearrangement joins TRBV5-4 to TRBJ2-5, with 9 nucleotides matching TRBD2. This CDR3 is built from 16 residues. CDR1 is SGHNT, CDR2 YYREEE, per germline (reference sequence). Unmatched junction bases numbered 12, after V lost 4 bases and J lost 5 bases. CDR3 sequence: CASSPGTSSGGETQYF. CDR3 DNA: TGTGCCAGCAGCCCAGGGACTAGCTCGGGGGGGGAGACCCAGTACTTC.

The chain recombines TRBV6-5 with TRBJ2-5; 7 bases fit TRBD2. CDR1 MNHEY and CDR2 SVGAGI come from the germline V gene. The CDR3 extends over 14 amino acids. In nucleotides, the CDR3 is TGTGCTTCCCGCCTAAGAGGGAGGGAAGAGACCCAGTACTTC. Its protein product is CASRLRGREETQYF.

The V gene is TRBV7-9, the J gene TRBJ1-1; D may be TRBD1 (6 bases). This CDR3 has 13 residues. Trimming cost V 8 bases and J 1 base, with 11 bases left between them. CDR1 is SEHNR and CDR2 is FQNEAQ in the germline V gene (reference sequence). The CDR3 here is CASGKQGNTEAFF. As DNA, the CDR3 is TGTGCCAGCGGCAAACAGGGGAACACTGAAGCTTTCTTT.

This rearrangement joins TRBV5-5 to TRBJ2-1; D perhaps matches TRBD1 (5 bases). CDR1 is SGHKS and CDR2 is YYEKEE in the germline V gene (reference sequence). V shed 2 bases and J shed 5 bases, with 11 bases lying between them. The CDR3 runs to 14 residues. DNA for the CDR3: TGTGCCAGCAGCTTCGGCAGGGCTGACAATGAGCAGTTCTTC. This encodes CASSFGRADNEQFF. Supplemented by reference TRBV5-5 and TRBJ2-1, the full variable domain reads DAGVTQSPTHLIKTRGQQVTLRCSPISGHKSVSWYQQVLGQGPQFIFQYYEKEERGRGNFPDRFSARQFPNYSSELNVNALLLGDSALYLCASSFGRADNEQFFGPGTRLTVL.

This chain joins TRBV7-6 and TRBJ2-7; 14 bases match TRBD2. Germline-derived CDR1 and CDR2 are SGHVS and FNYEAQ. The CDR3 length is 15 residues. Unmatched junction bases numbered 3, after V lost 4 bases and J lost 4 bases. CDR3 loop: CASSSGTSGGYEQYF. In DNA, the CDR3 is TGTGCCAGCAGCTCTGGGACTAGCGGGGGTTACGAGCAGTACTTC.

This chain connects TRBV29-1 to TRBJ1-5; no clear D. The CDR3 length is 12 residues. Germline V CDR1 and CDR2: SQVTM, ANQGSEA. V gave up 6 bases and J gave up 2 bases, with 8 bases separating them. The CDR3 reads CSVGFGNQPQHF. CDR3 coding DNA: TGCAGCGTGGGGTTTGGCAATCAGCCCCAGCATTTT.

This chain connects TRBV7-9 to TRBJ2-7; 7 positions agree with TRBD1. Germline CDR1 and CDR2: SEHNR and FQNEAQ (reference sequence). This CDR3 contains 17 residues. V lost 0 bases, J lost 6 bases, and 14 bases stayed unmatched. The CDR3 bases are TGTGCCAGCAGCTTAGCCCTCGGTGACAGGGCAGAGGGCGAGCAGTACTTC. It codes for CASSLALGDRAEGEQYF.

This sequence joins TRBV5-4 and TRBJ2-7; the D gene is possibly TRBD1 (6 bases). Germline-derived CDR1 and CDR2 are SGHNT and YYREEE (reference sequence). V shed 5 bases and J shed 3 bases, with 15 bases lying between them. The CDR3 is made up of 14 amino acids. The CDR3 coding sequence is TGTGCCAGCAGAATGGACAGTGGAAGCTACGAGCAGTACTTC. Translating it yields CASRMDSGSYEQYF.

This chain connects TRBV21-1 to TRBJ1-6; the table calls TRBD1, which could not be checked here. TRBV21-1 is labeled a pseudogene. The CDR3 spans 12 residues. CDR3: CAIEQGVSPLHF. The CDR3 DNA follows: TGTGCCATCGAGCAGGGCGTATCACCCCTCCACTTT.

The chain employs TRBV30 and TRBJ2-5; D is possibly TRBD2 (6 bases). V dropped 4 bases and J dropped 7 bases, with 16 bases sitting between them. CDR1 is GTSNPN and CDR2 is SVGIG in the germline V gene (reference sequence). CDR3 length: 13 residues. CDR3 nucleotide sequence: TGTGCCTGGATCCCCAACCGGGGAGGGACCCAGTACTTC. This encodes CAWIPNRGGTQYF.

The J gene is TRBJ1-5, the V gene TRBV10-3; 9 nucleotides agree with TRBD1. V lost 4 bases and J lost 2; bases outside the gene matches: 12. This CDR3 is built from 18 residues. CDR1 is ENHRY, CDR2 SYGVKD, per germline. The chain's CDR3 is CAISALKVTGGGNQPQHF. CDR3 sequence (DNA): TGTGCCATCAGTGCACTTAAGGTGACAGGGGGAGGCAATCAGCCCCAGCATTTT.